The TCR beta chain described here comes from a study of fetal regulatory T cell absence and autoimmunity. Study findings and constraints: Cord blood and pancreas showed broadly similar TRB gene family usage. Pancreas TCRs were oligoclonally enriched versus cord blood, some clones over 80-fold.

The repertoire was sequenced with immunoSEQ multiplex PCR; TCRdb's copy has only in-frame clones and lacks some. The sample holds approximately 46,000 clones, around 85% seen once. The CDR3 totals 14 residues. Germline V lookup: CDR1 MNHNY, CDR2 SVGAGI (reference sequence). Trimming took 4 bases from V and 4 from J, leaving 13 bases between them. As to this clone: The antigen is not known.

The sequenced sample was cord blood. The sequence came from a newborn boy with IPEX syndrome. V is TRBV6-6 and J is TRBJ1-1; a weak D match, TRBD1 (5 bases). The CDR3: CASSLGGEVTEAFF. The CDR3 bases are TGTGCCAGCAGTTTAGGAGGGGAAGTCACTGAAGCTTTCTTT.